These 32 T cell receptor beta chains originate from one sample sequenced in a study of blood T cell repertoires in COVID-19. The repertoire was sequenced with immunoSEQ multiplex PCR; TCRdb's copy has only in-frame clones and lacks some. The table lists 210,000 or so clones, around four fifths of them singletons. Sequencing used peripheral blood. The source is a woman between 45 and 60 years old with active or convalescent COVID-19.

The rearrangement uses TRBV23-1 and TRBJ1-5; perhaps TRBD1 as D (6 bases). TRBV23-1 is reported as an ORF; its role is uncertain. The CDR3 extends over 15 amino acids. V lost 0 bases, J lost 9 bases, and 15 bases lay in between. CDR3 protein: CASSQSGTSDGPQHF. The CDR3 coding sequence is TGCGCCAGCAGTCAATCGGGGACATCGGATGGGCCCCAGCATTTT.

This chain connects TRBV5-5 to TRBJ2-7; 7 nucleotides align to TRBD1. Per the germline V gene, CDR1 is SGHKS and CDR2 is YYEKEE (reference sequence). V dropped 4 bases and J dropped 0; count of bases not matched to a gene: 4. CDR3 length equals 14 residues. CDR3 protein: CASSRQGSSYEQYF. DNA of the CDR3: TGTGCCAGCAGCAGACAGGGCAGCTCCTACGAGCAGTACTTC.

This clone was seen only once. This chain connects TRBV19 to TRBJ1-6; perhaps TRBD1 as D (5 bases). The CDR3 totals 14 residues. Trimming removed 11 bases from V and 7 bases from J, with 18 bases in between. Per the germline V gene, CDR1 is LNHDA and CDR2 is SQIVND (reference sequence). In DNA, the CDR3 is TGTGCCGTCTCAGCCCAGGGTAACAATTCACCCCTCCACTTT. Translation gives CAVSAQGNNSPLHF.

The chain links TRBV19 to TRBJ1-1; TRBD1 matches at 9 bases. Losses at the gene ends were 6 bases for V and 3 bases for J; bases not matched to a gene: 11. This CDR3 is built from 16 residues. The germline V gene has CDR1 LNHDA and CDR2 SQIVND (reference sequence). The CDR3 DNA reads TGTGCCAGTAGCTATTCGGGACAGGGAGGTTACACTGAAGCTTTCTTT. This codes for CASSYSGQGGYTEAFF.

This chain connects TRBV5-6 to TRBJ2-1; D is perhaps TRBD2 (5 bases). This CDR3 comprises 15 residues. V was cut by 1 base and J by 3 bases, with 11 bases left in between. The germline V gene encodes CDR1 SGHDT and CDR2 YYEEEE. CDR3 nucleotide sequence: TGTGCCAGCAGCTTGACTAGGTCCGACTACAATGAGCAGTTCTTC. Translation gives CASSLTRSDYNEQFF.

The rearrangement links TRBV9 to TRBJ1-1; a possible D gene is TRBD1 (6 bases). V lost 3 bases, J lost 5 bases, and 14 bases lay in between. CDR3 length: 14 amino acids. CDR1 is SGDLS, CDR2 YYNGEE, per germline. This CDR3 is CASSAVQGRTEAFF. The CDR3 DNA sequence: TGTGCCAGCAGCGCAGTACAGGGACGAACTGAAGCTTTCTTT.

The J gene is TRBJ1-4, the V gene TRBV5-6; tentative D call: TRBD1 (5 bases). CDR3 length equals 15 residues. Germline V lookup: CDR1 SGHDT, CDR2 YYEEEE. The germline V and J ends were trimmed by 3 bases and 5 bases, with 14 bases remaining between them. The chain's CDR3 is CASSYGGFSNEKLFF. DNA of the CDR3: TGTGCCAGCAGCTACGGGGGTTTTAGCAATGAAAAACTGTTTTTT. Complete variable domain (other parts from reference TRBV5-6 and TRBJ1-4): DAGVTQSPTHLIKTRGQQVTLRCSPKSGHDTVSWYQQALGQGPQFIFQYYEEEERQRGNFPDRFSGHQFPNYSSELNVNALLLGDSALYLCASSYGGFSNEKLFFGSGTQLSVL.

This sequence joins TRBV11-1 and TRBJ2-6; 11 bases align to TRBD1. V lost 0 bases and J lost 2; bases outside the gene matches: 0. The CDR3 is made up of 17 amino acids. Per the germline V gene, CDR1 is SGHAT and CDR2 is FQDESV (reference sequence). CDR3: CASSLAGQGAGANVLTF. CDR3 nucleotide sequence: TGTGCCAGCAGCTTAGCGGGACAGGGGGCTGGGGCCAACGTCCTGACTTTC.

This chain connects TRBV6-2 or TRBV6-3 to TRBJ1-5; D unresolved. CDR3 length: 13 residues. Trimming removed 4 bases at V and 6 bases at J, with 10 bases between. Germline V gives CDR1 MNHEY, CDR2 SVGEGT. The CDR3 is CASSSTSSQPQHF. The CDR3 DNA is TGTGCCAGCAGTTCCACTTCGAGTCAGCCCCAGCATTTT.

The CDR3 loop reads CASSLAWDRYGYTF. CDR3 sequence (DNA): TGTGCCAGCAGCTTGGCCTGGGACAGATATGGCTACACCTTC. This chain joins TRBV5-5 and TRBJ1-2; 7 bases line up with TRBD1. This CDR3 has 14 amino acids. The germline V gene encodes CDR1 SGHKS and CDR2 YYEKEE (reference sequence). The trim removed 0 bases at V and 5 bases at J, leaving 4 bases unmatched.

This rearrangement joins TRBV2 to TRBJ1-6; no definite D call. CDR1 and CDR2 (germline): SNHLY, FYNNEI. There are 15 residues in the CDR3. V lost 8 bases and J 2 bases, leaving 13 bases between the germline ends. This CDR3 reads CASYLSRTYNSPLHF. The CDR3 bases are TGTGCCAGCTATCTCTCTAGGACCTATAATTCACCCCTCCACTTT. Full variable domain (missing parts from reference TRBV2 and TRBJ1-6): EPEVTQTPSHQVTQMGQEVILRCVPISNHLYFYWYRQILGQKVEFLVSFYNNEISEKSEIFDDQFSVERPDGSNFTLKIRSTKLEDSAMYFCASYLSRTYNSPLHFGNGTRLTVT.

The V gene is TRBV6-1, the J gene TRBJ2-7; D might be TRBD1 (6 bases). The CDR3 covers 15 residues. V shed 3 bases and J shed 6 bases, with 18 bases lying between them. CDR1 is MNHNS, CDR2 SASEGT, per germline. The CDR3, as DNA: TGTGCCAGCAGTGACCCAGACAGGTACCCTCTCGAGCAGTACGTC. It is translated as CASSDPDRYPLEQYV.

As concerns this clone: Other DNA sequences in this specimen translate into the identical CDR3. The V and J genes are TRBV6-5 and TRBJ2-3, with D unclear. The CDR3 runs 11 residues. Germline CDR1 is MNHEY and CDR2 is SVGAGI. Trimming took off 6 bases at V and 2 bases at J, with 3 bases between the two ends. For the CDR3, the DNA is TGTGCCAGCAGCCACACAGATACGCAGTATTTT. It is translated as CASSHTDTQYF.

V gene TRBV28 combines with J gene TRBJ1-2; D may be TRBD1 (6 bases). Germline V gene data show CDR1 as MDHEN and CDR2 as SYDVKM. V gave up 2 bases and J gave up 4 bases, with 11 bases separating them. CDR3 length: 14 residues. CDR3 DNA: TGTGCCAGCAGTTTAAACAGGGATTTCTATGGCTACACCTTC. Amino acids: CASSLNRDFYGYTF.

J is TRBJ1-1 and V is TRBV7-9; TRBD1 is a possible D gene (6 bases). Germline V gene sequence: CDR1 SEHNR, CDR2 FQNEAQ (reference sequence). The V end lost 7 bases, the J end lost 5 bases, and 17 bases lay between the germline ends. This CDR3 is built from 14 residues. The CDR3 DNA reads TGTGCCAGCATCGAATTTCAGGGGAGTACTGAAGCTTTCTTT. Its translation: CASIEFQGSTEAFF.

The chain combines TRBV5-1 with TRBJ1-4; 10 nucleotides agree with TRBD1. The length of the CDR3 is 13 residues. With V trimmed by 5 bases and J by 11 bases, 6 bases remained unmatched. Germline V gene lookup returns CDR1 SGHRS and CDR2 YFSETQ. This chain's CDR3 is CASRSTGGVKLFF. CDR3 bases: TGCGCCAGCAGATCGACAGGGGGCGTGAAACTGTTTTTT.

The V call is TRBV7-3, the J call TRBJ2-1, with 10 bases aligning to TRBD2. Germline V gene data show CDR1 as SGHTA and CDR2 as FQGTGA. V lost 2 bases and J lost 9; bases outside the gene matches: 10. The length of the CDR3 is 16 residues. The CDR3 spells CASSLGGLAGVSEQFF. The CDR3 DNA is TGTGCCAGCAGCTTAGGGGGGCTAGCGGGAGTCTCTGAGCAGTTCTTC. Drawing the rest from reference TRBV7-3 and TRBJ2-1, the complete variable domain is GAGVSQTPSNKVTEKGKYVELRCDPISGHTALYWYRQSLGQGPEFLIYFQGTGAADDSGLPNDRFFAVRPEGSVSTLKIQRTERGDSAVYLCASSLGGLAGVSEQFFGPGTRLTVL.

This clone was picked up a small number of times. The gene calls are TRBV29-1 and TRBJ2-5; weak D call: TRBD2 (5 bases). Germline V gene data show CDR1 as SQVTM and CDR2 as ANQGSEA. CDR3 length: 12 amino acids. V lost 7 bases, J lost 4 bases, and 13 bases lay in between. The DNA of the CDR3 is TGCAGCGGTGGAGGAGCCGGAGAGACCCAGTACTTC. As protein: CSGGGAGETQYF.

This clone was seen once. This sequence joins TRBV30 and TRBJ1-6; D is ambiguous. The CDR3 runs to 14 residues. Trimming pared 0 bases from V and 6 bases from J, leaving 9 bases between. Germline lookup yields CDR1 GTSNPN and CDR2 SVGIG (reference sequence). The CDR3 DNA reads as TGTGCCTGGAGTGTAACGGTTTCTAATTCACCCCTCCACTTT. Translated: CAWSVTVSNSPLHF.

The chain is built from TRBV5-1 and TRBJ2-7, with 10 bases aligning to TRBD2. Germline V gene sequence: CDR1 SGHRS, CDR2 YFSETQ. With V trimmed by 1 base and J by 5 bases, 6 bases remained unmatched. The CDR3 covers 15 residues. CDR3 nucleotide sequence: TGCGCCAGCAGCTTGTGGGCTAGCGGGAGCAACGAGCAGTACTTC. Protein sequence: CASSLWASGSNEQYF.

The chain has TRBV5-4 and TRBJ1-1; D unresolved. The CDR3 sequence is 14 residues long. Deletions cut 5 bases from V and 0 bases from J, with 11 bases between. The V gene's germline CDR1 is SGHNT and CDR2 YYREEE (reference sequence). The CDR3: CASSKLFMNTEAFF. CDR3 nucleotide sequence: TGTGCCAGCAGTAAGCTATTTATGAACACTGAAGCTTTCTTT.

The chain has TRBV7-2 and TRBJ2-3, with 12 bases aligning to TRBD2. After removal of 5 bases from V and 5 bases from J, the junction contained 5 bases not matched to a gene. Germline V gene sequence: CDR1 SGHTA, CDR2 FQGNSA. The CDR3 has 15 residues. The DNA for the CDR3 is TGTGCCAGCAGCGGACTAGCGGGGTACCGAGATACGCAGTATTTT. Encoded protein: CASSGLAGYRDTQYF.

This chain uses TRBV7-6 with TRBJ2-7; 10 bases map to TRBD1. The CDR3 has 15 residues. Germline assignment: CDR1 SGHVS and CDR2 FNYEAQ. V shed 5 bases and J 5 bases; nucleotides not matched to a gene: 9. The CDR3 DNA reads as TGTGCCAGCAGCAAAACCCCCGGGACAGGGGACGAGCAGTACTTC. As protein: CASSKTPGTGDEQYF.

Worth noting for this clone: The junction and the germline gene differ at one end; a read error may be behind it. The chain employs TRBV5-1 and TRBJ1-1; perhaps TRBD1 as D (5 bases). Germline V CDR1 and CDR2: SGHRS, YFSETQ. The CDR3 totals 13 residues. The CDR3 sequence: CASSLEGGAEAFF. The DNA of the CDR3 is TGCGCCAGCAGCTTGGAGGGAGGGGCTGAGGCTTTCTTT.

The genes are TRBV5-5 and TRBJ1-5; D possibly corresponds to TRBD1 (6 bases). The V gene's germline CDR1 is SGHKS and CDR2 YYEKEE (reference sequence). The CDR3 covers 16 residues. Trimming left V 0 bases short and J 9 bases short, with 19 bases between. For the CDR3, the DNA is TGTGCCAGCAGCTTGGAAGGACAGACCGTTTGGGCGCCCCAGCATTTT. It encodes CASSLEGQTVWAPQHF.

The rearrangement joins TRBV3-1 (or the pseudogene TRBV3-2) to TRBJ2-3, with 10 nucleotides matching TRBD1. Trimming removed 4 bases from V and 0 bases from J; junction bases left unmatched: 4. Germline V gene data show CDR1 as LGHDT and CDR2 as YNNKEL (reference sequence). This CDR3 has 16 amino acids. CDR3 residues: CASSLGTGASTDTQYF. The CDR3 DNA reads TGTGCCAGCAGCCTAGGGACAGGGGCTAGCACAGATACGCAGTATTTT.

The chain has TRBV5-4 and TRBJ2-1; D remains ambiguous. Trimming removed 3 bases from V and 4 bases from J, with 5 bases in between. CDR1 and CDR2 from the germline V gene are SGHNT and YYREEE (reference sequence). The length of the CDR3 is 12 residues. This CDR3 is CASSSVYNEQFF. The CDR3 coding sequence is TGTGCCAGCAGCTCCGTTTACAATGAGCAGTTCTTC. The full variable domain, completed using reference TRBV5-4 and TRBJ2-1, is ETGVTQSPTHLIKTRGQQVTLRCSSQSGHNTVSWYQQALGQGPQFIFQYYREEENGRGNFPPRFSGLQFPNYSSELNVNALELDDSALYLCASSSVYNEQFFGPGTRLTVL.

V usage is TRBV2 and J usage is TRBJ1-3; D is uncertain. The CDR3 covers 12 residues. Trimming left V 8 bases short and J 0 bases short, with 5 bases between. CDR1 is SNHLY and CDR2 is FYNNEI in the germline V gene. The CDR3 bases are TGTGCCAGCGCACTCTCTGGAAACACCATATATTTT. The encoded protein is CASALSGNTIYF.

In its sample, this clone was seen a few times. CDR3 loop: CASSYDRSRVAQHF. The CDR3 DNA sequence: TGTGCCAGCAGTTACGACAGGAGCCGGGTGGCCCAGCATTTT. V and J are TRBV28 and TRBJ1-5, with D possibly matching TRBD1 (6 bases). Trimming removed 4 bases at V and 11 bases at J, with 18 bases between. The CDR3 loop spans 14 amino acids. The V gene's germline CDR1 is MDHEN and CDR2 SYDVKM.

V usage is TRBV6-1 and J usage is TRBJ1-1; unclear D gene. Per the germline V gene, CDR1 is MNHNS and CDR2 is SASEGT. The CDR3 consists of 14 residues. V was trimmed by 2 bases and J by 0 bases, leaving 7 bases between them. The CDR3 is CASSEREMNTEAFF. CDR3 DNA sequence: TGTGCCAGCAGTGAAAGAGAAATGAACACTGAAGCTTTCTTT.

The gene calls are TRBV2 and TRBJ2-2, with TRBD2 identical over 14 bases. Losses at the gene ends were 7 bases for V and 4 bases for J; bases not matched to a gene: 8. Per the germline V gene, CDR1 is SNHLY and CDR2 is FYNNEI. This CDR3 contains 17 residues. The CDR3 DNA sequence: TGTGCCAGCAAGGGGACTAGCGGGGGTGGCAGCACCGGGGAGCTGTTTTTT. This encodes CASKGTSGGGSTGELFF.

This clone was seen more than once but under ten times. The chain recombines TRBV9 with TRBJ1-1; D remains ambiguous. Trimming took off 0 bases at V and 0 bases at J, with 6 bases between the two ends. Germline CDR1 reads SGDLS; CDR2 reads YYNGEE. The CDR3 has 14 amino acids. The CDR3 coding sequence is TGTGCCAGCAGCGTAGCTTGGCTGAACACTGAAGCTTTCTTT. Its translation: CASSVAWLNTEAFF.